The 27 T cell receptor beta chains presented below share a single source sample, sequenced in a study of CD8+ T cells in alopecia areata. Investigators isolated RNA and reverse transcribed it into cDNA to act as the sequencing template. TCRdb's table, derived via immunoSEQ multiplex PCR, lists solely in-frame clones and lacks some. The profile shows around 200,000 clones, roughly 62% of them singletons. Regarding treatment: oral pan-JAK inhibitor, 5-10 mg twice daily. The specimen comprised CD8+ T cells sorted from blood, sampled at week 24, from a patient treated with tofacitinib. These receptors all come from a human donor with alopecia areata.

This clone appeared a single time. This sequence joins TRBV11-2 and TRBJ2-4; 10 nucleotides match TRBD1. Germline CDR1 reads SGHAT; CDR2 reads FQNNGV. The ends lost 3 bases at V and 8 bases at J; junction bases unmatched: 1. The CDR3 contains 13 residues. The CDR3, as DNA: TGTGCCAGCAGCTTCGGGACAGGGGACATTCAGTACTTC. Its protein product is CASSFGTGDIQYF.

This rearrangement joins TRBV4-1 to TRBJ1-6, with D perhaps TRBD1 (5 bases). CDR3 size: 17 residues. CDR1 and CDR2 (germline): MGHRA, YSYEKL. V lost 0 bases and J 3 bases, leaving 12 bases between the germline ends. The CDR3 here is CASSQDAGQNYNSPLHF. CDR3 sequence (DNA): TGCGCCAGCAGCCAAGATGCGGGGCAGAACTATAATTCACCCCTCCACTTT.

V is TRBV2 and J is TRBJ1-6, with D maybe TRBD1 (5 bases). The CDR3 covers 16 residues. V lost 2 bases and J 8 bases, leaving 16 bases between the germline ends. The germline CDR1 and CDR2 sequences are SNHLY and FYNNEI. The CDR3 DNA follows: TGTGCCAGCAGTGAATTGCCAGGGCAGGTTGATTCACCCCTCCACTTT. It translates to CASSELPGQVDSPLHF.

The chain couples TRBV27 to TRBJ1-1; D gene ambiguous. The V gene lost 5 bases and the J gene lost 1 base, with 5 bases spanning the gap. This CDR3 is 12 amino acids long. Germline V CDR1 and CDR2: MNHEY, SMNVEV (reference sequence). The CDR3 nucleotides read TGTGCCAGCAGTAGAGCGAACACTGAAGCTTTCTTT. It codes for CASSRANTEAFF.

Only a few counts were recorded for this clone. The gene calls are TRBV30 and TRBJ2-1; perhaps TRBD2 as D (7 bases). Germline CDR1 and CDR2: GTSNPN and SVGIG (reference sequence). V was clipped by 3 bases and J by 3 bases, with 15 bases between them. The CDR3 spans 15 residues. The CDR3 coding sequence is TGTGCCTGGAGGAGGGGGGGCTTGGGCTACAATGAGCAGTTCTTC. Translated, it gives CAWRRGGLGYNEQFF.

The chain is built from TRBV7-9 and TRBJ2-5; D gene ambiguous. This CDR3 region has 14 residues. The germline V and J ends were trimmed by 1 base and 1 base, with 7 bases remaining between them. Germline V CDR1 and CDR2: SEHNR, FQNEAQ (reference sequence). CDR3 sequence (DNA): TGTGCCAGCAGCTTAGAAAAGCCCCAAGAGACCCAGTACTTC. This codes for CASSLEKPQETQYF.

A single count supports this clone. The CDR3, as DNA: TGTGCCAGCAGCCGGGCTAGACTCGGCACAGATACGCAGTATTTT. It is translated as CASSRARLGTDTQYF. The V and J genes are TRBV6-5 and TRBJ2-3; D is uncertain. Germline CDR1 MNHEY, CDR2 SVGAGI. The CDR3 is 15 residues long. Trimming took 6 bases from V and 1 from J, leaving 14 bases between them.

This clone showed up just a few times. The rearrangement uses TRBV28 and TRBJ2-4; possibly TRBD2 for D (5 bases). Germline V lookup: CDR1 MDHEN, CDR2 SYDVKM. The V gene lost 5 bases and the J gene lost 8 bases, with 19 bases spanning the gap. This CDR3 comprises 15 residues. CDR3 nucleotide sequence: TGTGCCAGCAGTCCGGTCCGGACTCCAAGGGACATTCAGTACTTC. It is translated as CASSPVRTPRDIQYF.

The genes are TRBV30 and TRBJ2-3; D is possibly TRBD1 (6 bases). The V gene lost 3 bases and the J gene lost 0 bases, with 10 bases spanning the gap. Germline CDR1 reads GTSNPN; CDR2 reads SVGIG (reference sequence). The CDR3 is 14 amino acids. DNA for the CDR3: TGTGCCTGGAGCCGGGACACTAGCACAGATACGCAGTATTTT. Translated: CAWSRDTSTDTQYF.

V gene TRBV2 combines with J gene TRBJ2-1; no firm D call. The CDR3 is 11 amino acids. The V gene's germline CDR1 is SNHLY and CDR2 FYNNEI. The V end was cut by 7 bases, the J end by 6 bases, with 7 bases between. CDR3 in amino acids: CASIMVNEQFF. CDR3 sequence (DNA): TGTGCCAGCATTATGGTCAATGAGCAGTTCTTC. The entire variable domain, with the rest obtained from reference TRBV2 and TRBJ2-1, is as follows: EPEVTQTPSHQVTQMGQEVILRCVPISNHLYFYWYRQILGQKVEFLVSFYNNEISEKSEIFDDQFSVERPDGSNFTLKIRSTKLEDSAMYFCASIMVNEQFFGPGTRLTVL.

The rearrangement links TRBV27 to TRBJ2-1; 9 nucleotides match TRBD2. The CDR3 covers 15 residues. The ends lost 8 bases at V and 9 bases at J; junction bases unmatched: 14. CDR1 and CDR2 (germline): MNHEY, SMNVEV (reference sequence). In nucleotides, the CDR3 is TGTGCCAGCGCCCGCGCGGCGGGGGGGCACACTGAGCAGTTCTTC. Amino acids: CASARAAGGHTEQFF.

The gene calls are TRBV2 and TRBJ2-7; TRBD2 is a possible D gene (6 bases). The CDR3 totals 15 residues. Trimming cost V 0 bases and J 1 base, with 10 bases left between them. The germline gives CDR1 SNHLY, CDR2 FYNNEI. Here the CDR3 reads CASSEAYSGSYEQYF. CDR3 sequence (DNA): TGTGCCAGCAGTGAAGCATACAGCGGGTCCTACGAGCAGTACTTC.

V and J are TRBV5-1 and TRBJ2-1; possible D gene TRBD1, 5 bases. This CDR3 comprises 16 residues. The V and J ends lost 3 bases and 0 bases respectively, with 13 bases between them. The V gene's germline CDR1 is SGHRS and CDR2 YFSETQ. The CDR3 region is CASSSGSTSSYNEQFF. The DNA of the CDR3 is TGCGCCAGCAGCTCAGGGTCAACGAGCTCCTACAATGAGCAGTTCTTC.

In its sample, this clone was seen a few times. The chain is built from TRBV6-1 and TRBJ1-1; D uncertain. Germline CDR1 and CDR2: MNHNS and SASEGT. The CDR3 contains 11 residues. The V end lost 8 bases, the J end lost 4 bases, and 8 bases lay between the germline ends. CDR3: CASSWGTEAFF. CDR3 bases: TGTGCCAGCTCGTGGGGCACTGAAGCTTTCTTT.

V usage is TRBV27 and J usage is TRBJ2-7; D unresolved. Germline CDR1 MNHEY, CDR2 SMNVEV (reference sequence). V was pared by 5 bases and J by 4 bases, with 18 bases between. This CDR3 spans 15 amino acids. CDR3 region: CASSPNSYRPYEQYF. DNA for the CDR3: TGTGCCAGCAGTCCAAACAGCTACCGCCCTTACGAGCAGTACTTC.

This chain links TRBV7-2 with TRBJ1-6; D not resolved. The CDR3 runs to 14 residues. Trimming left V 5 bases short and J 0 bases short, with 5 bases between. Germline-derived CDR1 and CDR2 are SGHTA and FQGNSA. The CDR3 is CASSPVSYNSPLHF. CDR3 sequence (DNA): TGTGCCAGCAGCCCAGTCTCCTATAATTCACCCCTCCACTTT.

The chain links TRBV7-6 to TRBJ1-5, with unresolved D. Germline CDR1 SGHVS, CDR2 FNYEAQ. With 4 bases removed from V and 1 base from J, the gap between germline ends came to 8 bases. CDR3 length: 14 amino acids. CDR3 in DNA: TGTGCCAGCAGCTCCGGCGCGAGCAATCAGCCCCAGCATTTT. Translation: CASSSGASNQPQHF.

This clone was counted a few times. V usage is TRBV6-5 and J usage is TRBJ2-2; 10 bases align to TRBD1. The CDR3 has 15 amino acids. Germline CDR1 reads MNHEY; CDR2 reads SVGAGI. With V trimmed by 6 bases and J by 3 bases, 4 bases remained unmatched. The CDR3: CASRAGQGDTGELFF. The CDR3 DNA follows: TGTGCCAGCAGGGCAGGACAGGGGGACACCGGGGAGCTGTTTTTT.

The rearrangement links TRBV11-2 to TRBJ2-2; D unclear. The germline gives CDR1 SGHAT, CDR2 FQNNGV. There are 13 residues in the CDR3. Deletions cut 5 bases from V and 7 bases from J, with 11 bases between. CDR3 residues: CASSEVRLGELFF. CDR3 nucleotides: TGTGCCAGCAGCGAAGTCCGCCTCGGGGAGCTGTTTTTT. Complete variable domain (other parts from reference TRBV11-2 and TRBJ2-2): EAGVAQSPRYKIIEKRQSVAFWCNPISGHATLYWYQQILGQGPKLLIQFQNNGVVDDSQLPKDRFSAERLKGVDSTLKIQPAKLEDSAVYLCASSEVRLGELFFGEGSRLTVL.

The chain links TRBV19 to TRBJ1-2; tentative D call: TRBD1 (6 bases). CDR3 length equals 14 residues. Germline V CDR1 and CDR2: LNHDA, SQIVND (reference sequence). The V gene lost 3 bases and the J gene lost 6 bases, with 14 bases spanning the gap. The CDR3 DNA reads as TGTGCCAGTAGTATTAGCAGGGGAGGAGATGGCTACACCTTC. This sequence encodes CASSISRGGDGYTF.

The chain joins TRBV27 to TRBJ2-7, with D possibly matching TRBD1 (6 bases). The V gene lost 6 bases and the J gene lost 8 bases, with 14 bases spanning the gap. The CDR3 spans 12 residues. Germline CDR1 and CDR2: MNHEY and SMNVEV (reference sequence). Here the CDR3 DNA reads TGTGCCAGCAGCCTAGACAGGACCAAGCAGTACTTC. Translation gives CASSLDRTKQYF.

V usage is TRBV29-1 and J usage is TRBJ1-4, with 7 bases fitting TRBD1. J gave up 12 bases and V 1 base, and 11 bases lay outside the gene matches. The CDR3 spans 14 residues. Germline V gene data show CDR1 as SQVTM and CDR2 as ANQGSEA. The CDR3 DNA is TGCAGCGTTGAAGTAGGACAGGCCAACGGGCAACTGTTTTTT. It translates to CSVEVGQANGQLFF.

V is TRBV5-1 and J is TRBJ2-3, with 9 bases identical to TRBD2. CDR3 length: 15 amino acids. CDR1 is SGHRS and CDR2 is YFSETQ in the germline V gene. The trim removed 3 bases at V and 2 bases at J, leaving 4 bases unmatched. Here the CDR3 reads CASSWSGGLTDTQYF. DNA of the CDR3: TGCGCCAGCAGCTGGAGCGGGGGGCTCACAGATACGCAGTATTTT.

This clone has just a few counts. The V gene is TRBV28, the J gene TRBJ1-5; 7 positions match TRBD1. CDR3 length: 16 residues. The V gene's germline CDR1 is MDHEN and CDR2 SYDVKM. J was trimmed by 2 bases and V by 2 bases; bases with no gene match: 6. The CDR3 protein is CASSLVGGGRNQPQHF. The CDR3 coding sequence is TGTGCCAGCAGTTTAGTAGGGGGCGGTCGCAATCAGCCCCAGCATTTT.

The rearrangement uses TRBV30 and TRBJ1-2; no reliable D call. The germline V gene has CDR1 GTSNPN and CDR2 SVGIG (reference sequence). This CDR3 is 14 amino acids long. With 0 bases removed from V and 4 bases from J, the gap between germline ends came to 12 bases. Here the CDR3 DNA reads TGTGCCTGGAGTGTACTCGAGAATGGCTATGGCTACACCTTC. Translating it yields CAWSVLENGYGYTF.

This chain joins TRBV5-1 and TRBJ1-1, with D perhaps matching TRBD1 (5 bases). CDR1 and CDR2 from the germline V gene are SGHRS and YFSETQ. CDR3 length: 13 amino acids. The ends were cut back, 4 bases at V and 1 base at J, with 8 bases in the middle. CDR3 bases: TGCGCCAGCAGCATGGGACCGAACACTGAAGCTTTCTTT. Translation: CASSMGPNTEAFF.

The CDR3 loop is CATPPGDLDYGYTF. As DNA, the CDR3 is TGTGCCACCCCGCCAGGGGACCTTGACTATGGCTACACCTTC. The chain combines TRBV30 with TRBJ1-2, with a weak D call TRBD1 (6 bases). Trimming shortened V by 8 bases and J by 3 bases, and 19 bases separated the two germline ends. The CDR3 totals 14 residues. The V gene's germline CDR1 is GTSNPN and CDR2 SVGIG (reference sequence).